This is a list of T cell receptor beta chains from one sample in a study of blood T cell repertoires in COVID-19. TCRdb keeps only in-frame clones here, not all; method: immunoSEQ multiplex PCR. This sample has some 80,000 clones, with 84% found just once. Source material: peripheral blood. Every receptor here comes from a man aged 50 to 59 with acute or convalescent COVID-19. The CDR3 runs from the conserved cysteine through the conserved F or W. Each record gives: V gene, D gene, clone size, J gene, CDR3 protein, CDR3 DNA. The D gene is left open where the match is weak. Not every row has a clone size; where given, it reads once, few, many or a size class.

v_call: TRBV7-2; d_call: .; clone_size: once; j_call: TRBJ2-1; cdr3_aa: CASRHEWANEQFF; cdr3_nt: TGTGCCAGCAGACACGAATGGGCGAATGAGCAGTTCTTC
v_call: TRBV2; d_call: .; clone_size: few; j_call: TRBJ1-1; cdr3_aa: CASSVQGSLNTEAFF; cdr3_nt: TGTGCCAGCAGTGTCCAGGGGAGTTTGAACACTGAAGCTTTCTTT
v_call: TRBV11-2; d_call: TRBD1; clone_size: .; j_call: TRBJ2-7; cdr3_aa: CASSLGIWDRVPYEQYF; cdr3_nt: TGTGCCAGCAGCTTGGGGATCTGGGACAGGGTCCCGTACGAGCAGTACTTC
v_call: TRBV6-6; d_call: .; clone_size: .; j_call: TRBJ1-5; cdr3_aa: CASSLPGDQPQHF; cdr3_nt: TGTGCCAGCAGCCTCCCGGGAGATCAGCCCCAGCATTTT
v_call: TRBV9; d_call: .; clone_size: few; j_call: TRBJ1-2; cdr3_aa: CASSVDRNYGYTF; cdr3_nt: TGTGCCAGCAGCGTAGACAGGAACTATGGCTACACCTTC
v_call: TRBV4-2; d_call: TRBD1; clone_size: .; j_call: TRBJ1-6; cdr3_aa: CASSQEDRANSPLHF; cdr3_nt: TGTGCCAGCAGCCAAGAAGACAGGGCTAATTCACCCCTCCACTTT
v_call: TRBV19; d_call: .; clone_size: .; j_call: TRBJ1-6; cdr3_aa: CASSIWDTGNSPLHF; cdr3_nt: TGTGCCAGTAGTATCTGGGACACCGGGAATTCACCCCTCCACTTT
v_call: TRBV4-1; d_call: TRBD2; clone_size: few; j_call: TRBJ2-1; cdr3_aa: CASSRGLAGVSSYNEQFF; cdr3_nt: TGCGCCAGCAGCCGTGGACTAGCGGGAGTTAGCTCCTACAATGAGCAGTTCTTC
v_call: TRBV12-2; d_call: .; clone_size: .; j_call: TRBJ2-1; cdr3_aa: CASRTGLAGERGFYNEQFF; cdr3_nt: TGTGCAAGTCGCACGGGACTAGCGGGAGAGCGGGGCTTCTACAATGAGCAGTTCTTC
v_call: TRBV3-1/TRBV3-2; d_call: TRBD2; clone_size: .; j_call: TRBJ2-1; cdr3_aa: CASSHLLAGASYNEQFF; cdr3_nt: TGTGCCAGCAGCCATCTATTAGCGGGGGCCTCCTACAATGAGCAGTTCTTC
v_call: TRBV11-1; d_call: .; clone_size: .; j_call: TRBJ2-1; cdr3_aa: CASSLADRDEQFF; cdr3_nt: TGTGCCAGCAGCTTGGCAGACCGGGATGAGCAGTTCTTC
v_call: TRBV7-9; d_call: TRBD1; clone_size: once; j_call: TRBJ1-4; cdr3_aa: CASSLALGTGGAGGEKLFF; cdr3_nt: TGTGCCAGCAGCTTAGCGCTCGGGACAGGGGGCGCAGGAGGTGAAAAACTGTTTTTT
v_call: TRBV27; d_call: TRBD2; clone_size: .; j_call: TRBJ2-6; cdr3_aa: CASSPIAGRSGANVLTF; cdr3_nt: TGTGCCAGCAGTCCCATAGCGGGACGCTCTGGGGCCAACGTCCTGACTTTC
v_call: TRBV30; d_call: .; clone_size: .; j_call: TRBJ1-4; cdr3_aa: CAWSVGGAREKLFF; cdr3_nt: TGTGCCTGGAGTGTAGGGGGGGCAAGGGAAAAACTGTTTTTT
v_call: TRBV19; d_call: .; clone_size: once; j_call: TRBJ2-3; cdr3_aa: CASSVQGGADTQYF; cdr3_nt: TGTGCCAGTAGTGTCCAGGGGGGCGCAGATACGCAGTATTTT
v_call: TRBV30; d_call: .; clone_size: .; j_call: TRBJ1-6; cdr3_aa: CAWSAGDAGTLHF; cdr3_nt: TGTGCCTGGAGTGCGGGGGATGCGGGCACCCTCCACTTT
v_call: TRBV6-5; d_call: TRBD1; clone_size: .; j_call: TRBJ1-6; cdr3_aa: CASSYGQEANSPLHF; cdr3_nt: TGTGCCAGCAGTTATGGACAGGAGGCCAATTCACCCCTCCACTTT
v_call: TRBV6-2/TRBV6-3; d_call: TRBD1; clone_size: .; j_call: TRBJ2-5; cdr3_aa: CASSGQGMKTQYF; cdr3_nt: TGTGCCAGCAGTGGACAGGGTATGAAGACCCAGTACTTC
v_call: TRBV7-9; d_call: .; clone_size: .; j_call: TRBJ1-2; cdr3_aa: CASSLAEEGNWYGYTF; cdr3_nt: TGTGCCAGCAGCTTAGCGGAGGAGGGAAACTGGTATGGCTACACCTTC